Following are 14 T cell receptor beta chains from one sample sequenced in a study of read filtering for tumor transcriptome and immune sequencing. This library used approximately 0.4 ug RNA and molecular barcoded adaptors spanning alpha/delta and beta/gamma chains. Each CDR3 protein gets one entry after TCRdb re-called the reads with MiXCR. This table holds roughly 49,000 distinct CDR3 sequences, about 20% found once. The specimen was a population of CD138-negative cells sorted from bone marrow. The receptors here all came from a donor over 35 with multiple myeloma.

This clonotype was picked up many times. The DNA of the CDR3 is TGTGCCAGCAGAGGACTCGCTACCCCCGCCTACGAGCAGTACTTC. Its translation is CASRGLATPAYEQYF. The chain has TRBV6-5 and TRBJ2-7, with TRBD2 as a possible D gene (5 bases). The V end lost 6 bases, the J end lost 2 bases, and 17 bases lay between the germline ends. CDR1 is MNHEY, CDR2 SVGAGI, per germline. The CDR3 covers 15 residues.

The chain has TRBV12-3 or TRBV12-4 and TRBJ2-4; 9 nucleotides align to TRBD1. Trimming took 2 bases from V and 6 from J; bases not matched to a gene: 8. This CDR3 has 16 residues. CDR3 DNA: TGTGCCAGCAGTTTATACCCGCCGGGACAGGGAAACATTCAGTACTTC. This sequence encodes CASSLYPPGQGNIQYF.

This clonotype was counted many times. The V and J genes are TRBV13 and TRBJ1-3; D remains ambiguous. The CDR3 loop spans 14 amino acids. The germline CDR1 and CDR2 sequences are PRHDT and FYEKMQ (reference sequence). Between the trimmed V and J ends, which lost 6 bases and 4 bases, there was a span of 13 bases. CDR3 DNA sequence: TGTGCCAGCAGTCAAACACAGTCCGGAAACACCATATATTTT. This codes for CASSQTQSGNTIYF.

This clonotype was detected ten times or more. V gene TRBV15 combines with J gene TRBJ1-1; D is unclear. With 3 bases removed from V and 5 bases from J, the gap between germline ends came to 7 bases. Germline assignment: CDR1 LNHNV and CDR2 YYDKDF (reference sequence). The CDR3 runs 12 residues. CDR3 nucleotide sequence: TGTGCCACCAGCAGTCAAGGGACTGAAGCTTTCTTT. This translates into CATSSQGTEAFF.

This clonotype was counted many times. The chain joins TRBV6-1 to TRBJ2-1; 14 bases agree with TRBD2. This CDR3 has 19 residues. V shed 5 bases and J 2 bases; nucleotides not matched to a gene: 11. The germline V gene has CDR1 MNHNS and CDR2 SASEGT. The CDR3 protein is CASSFDPGLAGAAYNEQFF. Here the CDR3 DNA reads TGTGCCAGCAGTTTTGACCCGGGACTAGCGGGAGCAGCCTACAATGAGCAGTTCTTC.

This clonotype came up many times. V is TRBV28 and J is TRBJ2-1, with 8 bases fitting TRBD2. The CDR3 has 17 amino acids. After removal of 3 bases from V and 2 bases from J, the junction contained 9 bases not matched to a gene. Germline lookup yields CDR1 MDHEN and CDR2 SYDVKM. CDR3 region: CASSFSLAGRAYNEQFF. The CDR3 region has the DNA TGTGCCAGCAGTTTCTCATTAGCGGGAAGGGCCTACAATGAGCAGTTCTTC.

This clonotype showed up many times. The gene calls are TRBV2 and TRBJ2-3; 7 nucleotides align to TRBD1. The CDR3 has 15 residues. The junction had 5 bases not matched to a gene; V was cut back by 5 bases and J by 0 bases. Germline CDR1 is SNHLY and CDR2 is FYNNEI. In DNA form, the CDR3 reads TGTGCCAGCAGTCCCGGGACAGCGAGCACAGATACGCAGTATTTT. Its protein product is CASSPGTASTDTQYF.

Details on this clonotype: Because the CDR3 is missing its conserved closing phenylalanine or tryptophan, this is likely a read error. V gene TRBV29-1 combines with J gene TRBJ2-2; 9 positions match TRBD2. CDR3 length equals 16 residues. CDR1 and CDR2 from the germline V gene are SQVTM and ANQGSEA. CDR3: CSVKDWSSGSAGELFS. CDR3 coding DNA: TGCAGCGTTAAAGATTGGAGTAGCGGGAGTGCCGGGGAGCTGTTTTCA.

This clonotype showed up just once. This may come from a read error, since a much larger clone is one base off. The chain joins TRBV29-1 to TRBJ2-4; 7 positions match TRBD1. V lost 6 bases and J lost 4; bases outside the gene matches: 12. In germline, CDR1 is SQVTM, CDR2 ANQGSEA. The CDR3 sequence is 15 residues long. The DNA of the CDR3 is TGCAGCGTACACGGGACAGATGGAGGAAAAAACATTCAGTACTTC. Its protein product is CSVHGTDGGKNIQYF.

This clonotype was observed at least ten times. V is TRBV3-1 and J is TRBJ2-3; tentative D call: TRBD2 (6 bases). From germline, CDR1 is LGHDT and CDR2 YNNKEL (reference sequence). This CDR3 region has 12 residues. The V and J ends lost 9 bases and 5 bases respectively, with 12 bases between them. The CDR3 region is CASSGLGDTQYF. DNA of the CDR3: TGTGCCAGTAGCGGCCTTGGAGATACGCAGTATTTT.

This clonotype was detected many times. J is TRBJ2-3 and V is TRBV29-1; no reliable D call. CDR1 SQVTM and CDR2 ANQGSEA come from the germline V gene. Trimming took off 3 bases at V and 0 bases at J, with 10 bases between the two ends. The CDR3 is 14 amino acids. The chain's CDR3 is CSVERSTSTDTQYF. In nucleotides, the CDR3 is TGCAGCGTTGAGAGGTCTACTAGCACAGATACGCAGTATTTT.

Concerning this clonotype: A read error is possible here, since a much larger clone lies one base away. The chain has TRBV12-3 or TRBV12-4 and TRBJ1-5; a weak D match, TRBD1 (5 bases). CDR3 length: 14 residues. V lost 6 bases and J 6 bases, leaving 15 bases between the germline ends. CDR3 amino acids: CASSRGRITQPQHF. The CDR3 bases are TGTGCCAGCAGCCGGGGACGGATCACTCAGCCCCAGCATTTT.

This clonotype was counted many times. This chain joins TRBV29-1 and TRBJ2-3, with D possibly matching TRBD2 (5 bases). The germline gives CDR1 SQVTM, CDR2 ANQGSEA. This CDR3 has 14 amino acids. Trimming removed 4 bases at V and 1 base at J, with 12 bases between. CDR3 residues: CSVGRVLRTDTQYF. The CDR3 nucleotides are TGCAGCGTTGGGCGGGTCCTTCGCACAGATACGCAGTATTTT.

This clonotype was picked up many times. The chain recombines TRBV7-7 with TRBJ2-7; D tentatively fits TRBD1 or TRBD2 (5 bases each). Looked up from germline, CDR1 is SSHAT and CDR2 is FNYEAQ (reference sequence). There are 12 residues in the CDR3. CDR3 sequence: CASHGAPYEQYF. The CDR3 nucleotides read TGTGCTAGCCACGGGGCCCCCTACGAGCAGTACTTC.